This T cell receptor beta chain was observed in a study of blood T cell repertoires in COVID-19. At the level of the study: T cells, B-cell-depleted T cells, or PBMCs provided the cDNA or gDNA that served as material.

As processed by the authors: Amplification of reference gene primers provided the estimated nucleated cell counts. Only in-frame clones appear in the TCRdb table, and some are missing; sequencing was by immunoSEQ multiplex PCR. V and J calls and clone size come straight from that table; D and trimming were deduced from the DNA. The data show roughly 170,000 clones, approximately 80% seen once. Enrollees, about 18 to 90 years old, lived in 24 US areas. Two negative PCRs, clearance, or symptom resolution were required of recovered Cohort 3 donors. Points on this clone: An end of the junction differs from the germline gene, which may be a read error.

Germline CDR1 reads SGHVS; CDR2 reads FNYEAQ. CDR3 length: 16 amino acids. Sequenced: PBMCs or T cells enriched from blood (not recorded which). The rearrangement uses TRBV7-6 and TRBJ2-5; 13 nucleotides align to TRBD2. The clonotype was recovered from a woman aged 45-65 years who had recovered from COVID-19. The CDR3: CASSPLTSGGKDTQYF. The CDR3 DNA follows: TGTGCCAGCAGCCCACTGACTAGCGGGGGGAAAGACACCCAGTACTTC.